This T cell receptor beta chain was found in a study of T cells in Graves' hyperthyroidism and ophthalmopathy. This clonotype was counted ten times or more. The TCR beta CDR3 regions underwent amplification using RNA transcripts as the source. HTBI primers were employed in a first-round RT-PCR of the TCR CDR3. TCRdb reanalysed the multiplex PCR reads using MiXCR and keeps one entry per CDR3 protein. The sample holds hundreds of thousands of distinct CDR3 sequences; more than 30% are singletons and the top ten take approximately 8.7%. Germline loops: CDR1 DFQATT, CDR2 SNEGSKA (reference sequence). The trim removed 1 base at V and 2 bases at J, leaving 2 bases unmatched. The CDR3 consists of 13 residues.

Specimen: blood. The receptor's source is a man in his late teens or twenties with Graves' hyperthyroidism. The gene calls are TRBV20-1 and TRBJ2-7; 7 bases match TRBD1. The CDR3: CSARAGQPYEQYF. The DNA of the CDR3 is TGCAGTGCTAGAGCGGGACAGCCCTACGAGCAGTACTTC.